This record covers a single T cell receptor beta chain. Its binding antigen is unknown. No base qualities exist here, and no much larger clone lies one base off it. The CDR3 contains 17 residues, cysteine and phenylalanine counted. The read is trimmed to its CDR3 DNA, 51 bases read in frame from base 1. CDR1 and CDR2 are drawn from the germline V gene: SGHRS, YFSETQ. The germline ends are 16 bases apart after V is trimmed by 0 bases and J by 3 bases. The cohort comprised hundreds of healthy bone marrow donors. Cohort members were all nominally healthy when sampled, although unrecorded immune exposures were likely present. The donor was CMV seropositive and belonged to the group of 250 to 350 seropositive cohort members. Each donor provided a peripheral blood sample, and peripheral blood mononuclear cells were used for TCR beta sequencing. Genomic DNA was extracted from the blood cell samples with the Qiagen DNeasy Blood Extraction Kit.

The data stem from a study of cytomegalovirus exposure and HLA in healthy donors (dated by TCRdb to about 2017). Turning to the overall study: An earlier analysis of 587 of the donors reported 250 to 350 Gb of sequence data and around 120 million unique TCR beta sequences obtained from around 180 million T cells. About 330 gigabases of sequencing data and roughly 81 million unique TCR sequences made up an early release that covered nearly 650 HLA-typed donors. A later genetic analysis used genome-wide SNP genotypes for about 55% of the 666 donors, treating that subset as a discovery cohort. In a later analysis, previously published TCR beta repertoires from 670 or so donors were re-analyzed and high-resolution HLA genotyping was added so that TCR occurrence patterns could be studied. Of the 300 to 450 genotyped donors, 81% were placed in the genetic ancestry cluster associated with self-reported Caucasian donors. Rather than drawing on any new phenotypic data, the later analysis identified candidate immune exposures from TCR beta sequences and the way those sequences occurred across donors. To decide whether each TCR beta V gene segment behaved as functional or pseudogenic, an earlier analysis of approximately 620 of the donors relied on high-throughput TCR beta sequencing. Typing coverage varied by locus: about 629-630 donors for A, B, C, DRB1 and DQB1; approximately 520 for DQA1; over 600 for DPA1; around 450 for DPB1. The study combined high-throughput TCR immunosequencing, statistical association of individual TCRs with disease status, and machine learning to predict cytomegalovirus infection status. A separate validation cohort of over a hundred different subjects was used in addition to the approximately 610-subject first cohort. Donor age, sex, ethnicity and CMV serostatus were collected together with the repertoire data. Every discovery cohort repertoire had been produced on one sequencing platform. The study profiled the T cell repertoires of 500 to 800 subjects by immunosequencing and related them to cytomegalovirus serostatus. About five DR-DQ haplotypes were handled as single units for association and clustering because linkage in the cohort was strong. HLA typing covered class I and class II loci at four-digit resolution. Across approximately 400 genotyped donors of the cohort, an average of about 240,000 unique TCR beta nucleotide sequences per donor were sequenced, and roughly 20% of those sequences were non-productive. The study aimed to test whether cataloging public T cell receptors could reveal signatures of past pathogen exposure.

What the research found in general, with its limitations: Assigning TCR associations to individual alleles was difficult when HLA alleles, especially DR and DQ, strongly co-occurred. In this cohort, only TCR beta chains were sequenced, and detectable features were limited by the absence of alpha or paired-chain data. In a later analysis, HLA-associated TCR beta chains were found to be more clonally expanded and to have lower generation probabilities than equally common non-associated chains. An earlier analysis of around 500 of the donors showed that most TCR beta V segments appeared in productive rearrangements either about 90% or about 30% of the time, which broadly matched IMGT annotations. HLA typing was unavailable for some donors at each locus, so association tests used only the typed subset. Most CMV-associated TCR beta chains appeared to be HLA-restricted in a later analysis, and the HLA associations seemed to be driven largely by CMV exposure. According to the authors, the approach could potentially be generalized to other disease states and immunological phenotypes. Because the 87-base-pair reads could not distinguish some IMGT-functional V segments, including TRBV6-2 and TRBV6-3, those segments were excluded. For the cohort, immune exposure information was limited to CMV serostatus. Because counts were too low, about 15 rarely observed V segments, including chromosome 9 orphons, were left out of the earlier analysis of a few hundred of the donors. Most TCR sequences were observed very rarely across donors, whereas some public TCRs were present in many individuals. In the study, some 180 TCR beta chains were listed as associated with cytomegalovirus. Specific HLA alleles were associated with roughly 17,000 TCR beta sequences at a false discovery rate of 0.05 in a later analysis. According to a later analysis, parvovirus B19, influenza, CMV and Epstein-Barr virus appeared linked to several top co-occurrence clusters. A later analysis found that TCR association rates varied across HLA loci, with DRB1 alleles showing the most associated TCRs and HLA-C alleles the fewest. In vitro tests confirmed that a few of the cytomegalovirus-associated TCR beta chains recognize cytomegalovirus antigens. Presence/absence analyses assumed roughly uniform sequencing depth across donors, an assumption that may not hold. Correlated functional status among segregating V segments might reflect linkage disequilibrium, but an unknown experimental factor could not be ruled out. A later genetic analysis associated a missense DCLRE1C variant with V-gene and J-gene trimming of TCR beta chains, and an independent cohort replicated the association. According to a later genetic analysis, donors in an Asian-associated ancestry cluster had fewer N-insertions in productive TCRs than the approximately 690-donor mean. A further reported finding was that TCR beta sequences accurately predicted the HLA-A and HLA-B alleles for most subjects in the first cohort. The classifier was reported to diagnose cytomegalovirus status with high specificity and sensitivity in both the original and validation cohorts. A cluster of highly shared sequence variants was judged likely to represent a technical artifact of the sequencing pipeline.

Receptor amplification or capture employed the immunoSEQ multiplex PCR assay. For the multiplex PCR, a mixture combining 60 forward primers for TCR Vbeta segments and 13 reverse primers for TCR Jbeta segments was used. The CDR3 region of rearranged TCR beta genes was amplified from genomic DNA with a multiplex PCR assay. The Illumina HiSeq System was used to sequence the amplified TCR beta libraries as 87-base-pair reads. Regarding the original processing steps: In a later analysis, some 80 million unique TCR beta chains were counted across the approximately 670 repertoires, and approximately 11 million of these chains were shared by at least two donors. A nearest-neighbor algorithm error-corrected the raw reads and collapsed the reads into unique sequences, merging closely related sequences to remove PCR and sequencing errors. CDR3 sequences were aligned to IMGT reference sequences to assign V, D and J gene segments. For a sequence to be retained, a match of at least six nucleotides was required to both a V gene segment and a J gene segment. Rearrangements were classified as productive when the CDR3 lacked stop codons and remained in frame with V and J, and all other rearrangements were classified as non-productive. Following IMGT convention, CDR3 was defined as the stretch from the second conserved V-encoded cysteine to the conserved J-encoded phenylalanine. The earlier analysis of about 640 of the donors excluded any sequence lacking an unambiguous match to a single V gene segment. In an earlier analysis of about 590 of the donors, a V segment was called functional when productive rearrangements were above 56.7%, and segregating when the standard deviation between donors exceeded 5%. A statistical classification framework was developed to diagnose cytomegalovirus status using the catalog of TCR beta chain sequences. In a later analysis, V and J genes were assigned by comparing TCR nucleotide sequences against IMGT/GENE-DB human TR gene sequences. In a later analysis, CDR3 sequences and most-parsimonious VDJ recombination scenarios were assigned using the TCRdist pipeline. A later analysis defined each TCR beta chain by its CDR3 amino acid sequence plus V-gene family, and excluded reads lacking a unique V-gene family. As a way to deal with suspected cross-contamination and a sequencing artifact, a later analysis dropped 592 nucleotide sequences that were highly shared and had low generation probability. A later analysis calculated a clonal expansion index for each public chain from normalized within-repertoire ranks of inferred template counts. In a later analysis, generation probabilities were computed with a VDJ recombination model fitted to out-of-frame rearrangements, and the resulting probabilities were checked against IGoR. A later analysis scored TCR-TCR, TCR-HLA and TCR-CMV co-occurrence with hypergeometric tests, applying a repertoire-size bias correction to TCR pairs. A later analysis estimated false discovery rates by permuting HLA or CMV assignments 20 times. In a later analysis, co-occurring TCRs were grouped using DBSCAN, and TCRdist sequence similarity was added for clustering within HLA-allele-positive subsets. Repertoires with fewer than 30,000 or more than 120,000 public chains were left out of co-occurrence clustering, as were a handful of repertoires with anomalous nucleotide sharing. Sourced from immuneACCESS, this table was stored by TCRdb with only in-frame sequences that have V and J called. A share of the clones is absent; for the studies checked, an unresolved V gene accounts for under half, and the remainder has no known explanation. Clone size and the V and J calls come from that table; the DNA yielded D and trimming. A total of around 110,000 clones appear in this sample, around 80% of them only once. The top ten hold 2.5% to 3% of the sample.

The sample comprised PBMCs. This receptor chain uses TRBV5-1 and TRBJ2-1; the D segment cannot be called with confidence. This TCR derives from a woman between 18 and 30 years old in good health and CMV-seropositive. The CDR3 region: CASSLVLLSDFYNEQFF. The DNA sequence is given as TGCGCCAGCAGCTTGGTACTCTTATCAGACTTCTACAATGAGCAGTTCTTC.